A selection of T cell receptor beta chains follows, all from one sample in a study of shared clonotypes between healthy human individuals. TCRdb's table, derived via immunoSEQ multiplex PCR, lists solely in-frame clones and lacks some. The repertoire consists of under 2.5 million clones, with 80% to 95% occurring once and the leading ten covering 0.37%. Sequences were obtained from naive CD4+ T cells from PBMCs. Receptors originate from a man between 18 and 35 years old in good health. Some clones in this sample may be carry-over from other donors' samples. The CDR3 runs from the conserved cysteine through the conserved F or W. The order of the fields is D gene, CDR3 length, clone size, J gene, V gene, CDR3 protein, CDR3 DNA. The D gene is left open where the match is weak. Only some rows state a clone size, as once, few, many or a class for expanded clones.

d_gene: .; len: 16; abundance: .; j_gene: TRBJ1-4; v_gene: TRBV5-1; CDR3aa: CASSPSGAGTGEKLFF; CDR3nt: TGCGCCAGCAGCCCGAGTGGGGCGGGTACCGGGGAAAAACTGTTTTTT
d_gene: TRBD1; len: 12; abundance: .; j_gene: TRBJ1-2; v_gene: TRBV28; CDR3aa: CASSSMDRGYTF; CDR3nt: TGTGCCAGCAGTTCCATGGACAGGGGCTACACCTTC
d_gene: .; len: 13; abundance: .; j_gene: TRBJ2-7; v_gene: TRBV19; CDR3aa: CASSISGDPQQYF; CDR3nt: TGTGCCAGTAGTATCTCGGGAGACCCCCAGCAGTACTTC
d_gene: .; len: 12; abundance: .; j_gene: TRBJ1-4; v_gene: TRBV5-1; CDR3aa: CASSGGSEKLFF; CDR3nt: TGCGCCAGCAGTGGGGGCAGTGAAAAACTGTTTTTT
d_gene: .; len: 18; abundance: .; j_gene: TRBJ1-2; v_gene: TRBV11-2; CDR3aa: CASSLAGARGSALYGYTF; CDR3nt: TGTGCCAGCAGCTTAGCGGGGGCGCGAGGGTCCGCTCTCTATGGCTACACCTTC
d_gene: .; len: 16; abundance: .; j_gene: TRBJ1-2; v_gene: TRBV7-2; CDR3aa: CASSLVSRGASYGYTF; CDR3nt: TGTGCCAGCAGCTTAGTTTCACGGGGGGCAAGCTATGGCTACACCTTC
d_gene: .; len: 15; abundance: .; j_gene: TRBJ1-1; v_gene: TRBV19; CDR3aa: CASSMFRGMNTEAFF; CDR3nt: TGTGCCAGTAGTATGTTCCGAGGGATGAACACTGAAGCTTTCTTT
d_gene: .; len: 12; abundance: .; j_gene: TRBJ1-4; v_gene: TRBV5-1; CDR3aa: CASSLNVEKLFF; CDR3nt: TGCGCCAGCAGCTTGAACGTCGAAAAACTGTTTTTT
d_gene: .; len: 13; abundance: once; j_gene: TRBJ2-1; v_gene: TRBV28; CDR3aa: CASSLPLGVEQFF; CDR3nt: TGTGCCAGCAGTTTACCTTTAGGGGTTGAGCAGTTCTTC
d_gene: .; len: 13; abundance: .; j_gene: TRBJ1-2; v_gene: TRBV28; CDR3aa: CASSLGSNYGYTF; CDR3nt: TGTGCCAGCAGTTTGGGTTCTAACTATGGCTACACCTTC
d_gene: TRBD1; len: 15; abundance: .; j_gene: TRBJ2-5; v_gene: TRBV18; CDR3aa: CASSPKGAFQETQYF; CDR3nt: TGTGCCAGCTCACCCAAGGGGGCCTTCCAAGAGACCCAGTACTTC
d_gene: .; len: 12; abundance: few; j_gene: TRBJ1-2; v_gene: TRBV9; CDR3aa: CASSAQGFGYTF; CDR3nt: TGTGCCAGCAGCGCTCAGGGCTTTGGCTACACCTTC
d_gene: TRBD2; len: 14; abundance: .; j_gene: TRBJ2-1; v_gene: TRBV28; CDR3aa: CASTRPGGYNEQFF; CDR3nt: TGTGCCAGCACCCGACCGGGAGGGTACAATGAGCAGTTCTTC
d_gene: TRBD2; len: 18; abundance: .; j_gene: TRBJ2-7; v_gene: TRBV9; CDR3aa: CASSGPGLAGFKGGEQYF; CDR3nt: TGTGCCAGCAGCGGCCCGGGACTAGCGGGGTTCAAGGGGGGCGAGCAGTACTTC
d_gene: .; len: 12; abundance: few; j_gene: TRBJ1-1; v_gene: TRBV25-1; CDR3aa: CASSHMNTEAFF; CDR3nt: TGTGCCAGCAGTCATATGAACACTGAAGCTTTCTTT
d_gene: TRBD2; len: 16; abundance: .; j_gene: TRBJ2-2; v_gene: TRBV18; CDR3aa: CASNPTSGVNTGELFF; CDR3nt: TGTGCCAGCAACCCGACTAGCGGGGTGAACACCGGGGAGCTGTTTTTT
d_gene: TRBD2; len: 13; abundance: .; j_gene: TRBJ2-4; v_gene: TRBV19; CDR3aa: CASRITSGGIQYF; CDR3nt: TGTGCCAGTAGGATAACTAGCGGGGGGATTCAGTACTTC
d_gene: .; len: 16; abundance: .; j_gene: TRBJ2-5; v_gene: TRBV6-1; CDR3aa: CASSEGVGGYVETQYF; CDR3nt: TGTGCCAGCAGTGAAGGGGTTGGGGGCTACGTGGAGACCCAGTACTTC
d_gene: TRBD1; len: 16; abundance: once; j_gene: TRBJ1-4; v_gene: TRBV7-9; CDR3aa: CASSLRQGGGNEKLFF; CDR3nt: TGTGCCAGCAGCTTAAGACAGGGAGGAGGTAATGAAAAACTGTTTTTT
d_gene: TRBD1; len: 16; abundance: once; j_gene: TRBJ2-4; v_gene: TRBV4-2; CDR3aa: CASSLPGQGGLGIQYF; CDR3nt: TGTGCCAGCAGCCTACCGGGACAGGGTGGGTTGGGCATTCAGTACTTC
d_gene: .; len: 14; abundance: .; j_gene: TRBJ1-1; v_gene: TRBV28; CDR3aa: CASSTVTLQGQAFF; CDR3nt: TGTGCCAGCAGCACAGTGACCCTGCAAGGGCAAGCTTTCTTT
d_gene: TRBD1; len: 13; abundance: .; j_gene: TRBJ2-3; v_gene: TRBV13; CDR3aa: CASSSRTGDTQYF; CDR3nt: TGTGCCAGCAGCTCACGGACAGGGGATACGCAGTATTTT
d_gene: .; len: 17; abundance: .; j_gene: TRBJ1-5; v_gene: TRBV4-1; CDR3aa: CASSQQRSGLSNQPQHF; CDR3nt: TGCGCCAGCAGCCAGCAACGGTCCGGTTTGAGCAATCAGCCCCAGCATTTT
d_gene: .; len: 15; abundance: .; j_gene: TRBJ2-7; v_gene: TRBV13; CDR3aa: CASSLGPGTGYEQYF; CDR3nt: TGTGCCAGCAGCTTAGGCCCTGGGACGGGGTACGAGCAGTACTTC
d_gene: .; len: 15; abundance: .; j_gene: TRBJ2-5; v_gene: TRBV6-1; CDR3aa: CASIWGAANQETQYF; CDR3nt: TGTGCCAGCATTTGGGGAGCGGCCAACCAAGAGACCCAGTACTTC
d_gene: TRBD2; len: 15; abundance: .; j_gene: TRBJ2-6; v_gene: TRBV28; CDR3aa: CASSGGGTGANVLTF; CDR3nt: TGTGCCAGCAGCGGGGGAGGGACTGGGGCCAACGTCCTGACTTTC
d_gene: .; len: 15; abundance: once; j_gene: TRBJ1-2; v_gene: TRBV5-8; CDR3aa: CASSAGGRLNYGYTF; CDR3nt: TGTGCCAGCAGCGCAGGCGGGCGGCTTAACTATGGCTACACCTTC
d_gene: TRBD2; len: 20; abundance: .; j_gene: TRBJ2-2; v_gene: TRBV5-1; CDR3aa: CASSLRRAASGRGDTGELFF; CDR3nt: TGCGCCAGCAGCTTGCGAAGGGCGGCAAGCGGGAGGGGGGACACCGGGGAGCTGTTTTTT
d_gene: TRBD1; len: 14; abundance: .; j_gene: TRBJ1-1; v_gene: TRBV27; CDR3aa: CASSLFAGGTEAFF; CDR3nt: TGTGCCAGCAGTTTATTCGCAGGGGGCACTGAAGCTTTCTTT
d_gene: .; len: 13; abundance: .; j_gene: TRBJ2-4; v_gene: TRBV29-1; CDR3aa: CSVEGEAKNIQYF; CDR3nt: TGCAGCGTTGAGGGGGAGGCCAAAAACATTCAGTACTTC
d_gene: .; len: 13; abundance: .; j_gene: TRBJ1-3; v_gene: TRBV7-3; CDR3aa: CASGPGGGNTIYF; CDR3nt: TGTGCCAGCGGGCCGGGGGGCGGAAACACCATATATTTT
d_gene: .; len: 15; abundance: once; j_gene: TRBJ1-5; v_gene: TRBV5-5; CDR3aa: CASNTSPISNQPQHF; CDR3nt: TGTGCCAGCAATACATCCCCCATTAGCAATCAGCCCCAGCATTTT
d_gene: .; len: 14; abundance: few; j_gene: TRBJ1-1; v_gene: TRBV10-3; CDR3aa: CAITRGPPNTEAFF; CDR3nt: TGTGCCATCACTCGTGGGCCCCCGAACACTGAAGCTTTCTTT
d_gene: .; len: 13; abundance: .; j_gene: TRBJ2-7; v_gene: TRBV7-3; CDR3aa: CASSLGGHYEQYF; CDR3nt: TGTGCCAGCAGCTTGGGCGGACACTACGAGCAGTACTTC
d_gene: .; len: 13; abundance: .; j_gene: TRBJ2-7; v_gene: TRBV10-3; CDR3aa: CAISGAGAYEQYF; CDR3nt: TGTGCCATCAGTGGGGCAGGGGCCTACGAGCAGTACTTC
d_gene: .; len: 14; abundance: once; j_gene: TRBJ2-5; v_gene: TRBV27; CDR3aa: CASSALQVRETQYF; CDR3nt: TGTGCCAGCAGTGCACTGCAGGTACGGGAGACCCAGTACTTC
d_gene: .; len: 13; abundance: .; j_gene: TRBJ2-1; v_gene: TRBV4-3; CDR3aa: CASSQETSLKQFF; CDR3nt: TGCGCCAGCAGCCAAGAGACTAGTTTAAAGCAGTTCTTC
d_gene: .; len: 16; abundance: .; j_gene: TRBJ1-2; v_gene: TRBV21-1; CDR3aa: CASSKAGLERRYGYTF; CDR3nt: TGTGCCAGCAGCAAAGCAGGGCTCGAACGACGGTATGGCTACACCTTC
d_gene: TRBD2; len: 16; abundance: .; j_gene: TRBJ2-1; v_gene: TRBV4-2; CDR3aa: CASSQEGLVSYNEQFF; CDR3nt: TGTGCCAGCAGCCAGGAGGGACTAGTGTCCTACAATGAGCAGTTCTTC
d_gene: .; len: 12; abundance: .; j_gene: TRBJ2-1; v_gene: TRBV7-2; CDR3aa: CASSPAGNEQFF; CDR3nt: TGTGCCAGCAGCCCTGCGGGCAATGAGCAGTTCTTC
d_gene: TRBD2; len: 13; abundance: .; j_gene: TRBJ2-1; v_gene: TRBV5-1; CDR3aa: CASSLGLANEQFF; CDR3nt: TGCGCCAGCAGCCTGGGACTAGCCAATGAGCAGTTCTTC
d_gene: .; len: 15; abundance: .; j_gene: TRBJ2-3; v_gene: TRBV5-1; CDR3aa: CASSLATSRTDTQYF; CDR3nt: TGCGCCAGCAGCTTGGCGACCTCGCGCACAGATACGCAGTATTTT
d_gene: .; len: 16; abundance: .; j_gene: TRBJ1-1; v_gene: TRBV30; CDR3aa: CAWSVRQIFMNTEAFF; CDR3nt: TGTGCCTGGAGTGTACGACAGATTTTTATGAACACTGAAGCTTTCTTT
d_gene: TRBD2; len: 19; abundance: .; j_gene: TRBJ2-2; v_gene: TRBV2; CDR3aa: CASSGPGLAGGPVTGELFF; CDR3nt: TGTGCCAGCAGTGGGCCGGGACTAGCGGGAGGGCCGGTCACCGGGGAGCTGTTTTTT